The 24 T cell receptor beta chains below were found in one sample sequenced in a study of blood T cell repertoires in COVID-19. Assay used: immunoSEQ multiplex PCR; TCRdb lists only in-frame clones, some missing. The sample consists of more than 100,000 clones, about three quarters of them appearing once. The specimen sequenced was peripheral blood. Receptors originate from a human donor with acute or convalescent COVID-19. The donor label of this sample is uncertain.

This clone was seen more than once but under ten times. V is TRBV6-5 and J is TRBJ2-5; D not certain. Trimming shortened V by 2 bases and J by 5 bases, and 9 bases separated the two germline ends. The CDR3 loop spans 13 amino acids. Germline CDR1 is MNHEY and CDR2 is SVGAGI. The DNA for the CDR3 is TGTGCCAGCAGTTACCGACTTTGGGAGACCCAGTACTTC. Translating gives CASSYRLWETQYF.

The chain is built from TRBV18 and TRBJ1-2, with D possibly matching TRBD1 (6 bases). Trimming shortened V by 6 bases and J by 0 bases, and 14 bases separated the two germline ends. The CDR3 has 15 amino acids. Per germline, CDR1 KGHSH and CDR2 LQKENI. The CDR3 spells CASSPGTTTNYGYTF. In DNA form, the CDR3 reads TGTGCCAGCTCCCCCGGGACAACTACTAACTATGGCTACACCTTC.

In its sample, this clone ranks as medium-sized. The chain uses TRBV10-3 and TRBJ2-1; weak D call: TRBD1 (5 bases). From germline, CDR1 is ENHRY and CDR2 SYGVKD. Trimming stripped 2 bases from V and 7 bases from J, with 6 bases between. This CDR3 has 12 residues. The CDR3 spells CAISEGANEQFF. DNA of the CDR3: TGTGCCATCAGTGAGGGGGCGAATGAGCAGTTCTTC.

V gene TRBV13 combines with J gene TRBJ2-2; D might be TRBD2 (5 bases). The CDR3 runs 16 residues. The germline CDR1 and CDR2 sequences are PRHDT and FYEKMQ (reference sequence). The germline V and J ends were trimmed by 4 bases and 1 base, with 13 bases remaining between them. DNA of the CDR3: TGTGCCAGCAGCTGGGAGAGCCTAGGGAACACCGGGGAGCTGTTTTTT. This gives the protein CASSWESLGNTGELFF.

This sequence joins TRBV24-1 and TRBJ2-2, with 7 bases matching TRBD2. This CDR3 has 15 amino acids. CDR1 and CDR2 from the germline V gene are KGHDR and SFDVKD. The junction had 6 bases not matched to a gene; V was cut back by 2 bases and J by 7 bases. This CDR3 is CATSDSLRGVGELFF. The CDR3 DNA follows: TGTGCCACCAGTGATTCTCTACGGGGGGTCGGGGAGCTGTTTTTT.

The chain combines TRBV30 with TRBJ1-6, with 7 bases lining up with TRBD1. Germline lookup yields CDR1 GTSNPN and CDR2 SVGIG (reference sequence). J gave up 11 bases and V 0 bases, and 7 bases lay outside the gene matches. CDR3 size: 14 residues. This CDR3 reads CAWSVGGPRAPLHF. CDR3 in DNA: TGTGCCTGGAGTGTAGGGGGCCCCAGGGCACCCCTCCACTTT. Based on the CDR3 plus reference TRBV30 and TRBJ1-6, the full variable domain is SQTIHQWPATLVQPVGSPLSLECTVEGTSNPNLYWYRQAAGRGLQLLFYSVGIGQISSEVPQNLSASRPQDRQFILSSKKLLLSDSGFYLCAWSVGGPRAPLHFGNGTRLTVT.

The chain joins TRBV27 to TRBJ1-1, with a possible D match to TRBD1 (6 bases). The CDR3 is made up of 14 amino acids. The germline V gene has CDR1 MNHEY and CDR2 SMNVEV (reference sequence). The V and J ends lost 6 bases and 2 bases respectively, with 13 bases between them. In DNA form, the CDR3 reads TGTGCCAGCAGGGGCCGGACAGTTAACACTGAAGCTTTCTTT. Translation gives CASRGRTVNTEAFF.

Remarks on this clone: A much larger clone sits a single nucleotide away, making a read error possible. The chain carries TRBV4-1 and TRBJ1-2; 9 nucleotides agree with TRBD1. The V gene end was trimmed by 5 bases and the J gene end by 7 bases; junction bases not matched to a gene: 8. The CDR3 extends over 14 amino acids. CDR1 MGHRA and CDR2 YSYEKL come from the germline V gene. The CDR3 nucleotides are TGCGCCAGCAGCTACTCGGGACAGGGTAGTGGCTACACCTTC. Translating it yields CASSYSGQGSGYTF.

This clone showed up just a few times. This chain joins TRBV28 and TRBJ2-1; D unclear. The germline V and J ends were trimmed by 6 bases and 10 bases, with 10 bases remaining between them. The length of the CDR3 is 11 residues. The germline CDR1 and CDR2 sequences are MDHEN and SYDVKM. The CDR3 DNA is TGTGCCAGCAGCCCAGGCCTCGAGCAGTTCTTC. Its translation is CASSPGLEQFF.

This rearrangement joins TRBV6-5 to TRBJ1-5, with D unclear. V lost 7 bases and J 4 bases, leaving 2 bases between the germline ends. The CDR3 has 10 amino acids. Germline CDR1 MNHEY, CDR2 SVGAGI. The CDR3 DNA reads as TGTGCCAGCACTAATCAGCCCCAGCATTTT. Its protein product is CASTNQPQHF.

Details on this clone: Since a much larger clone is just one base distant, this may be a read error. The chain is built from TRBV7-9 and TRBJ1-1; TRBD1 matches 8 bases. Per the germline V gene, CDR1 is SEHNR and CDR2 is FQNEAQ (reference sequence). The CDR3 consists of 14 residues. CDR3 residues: CASRLGTGNTEAFF. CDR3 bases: TGTGCCAGCAGGTTAGGGACAGGGAACACTGAAGCTTTCTTT. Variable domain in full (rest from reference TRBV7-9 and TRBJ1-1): DTGVSQNPRHKITKRGQNVTFRCDPISEHNRLYWYRQTLGQGPEFLTYFQNEAQLEKSRLLSDRFSAERPKGSFSTLEIQRTEQGDSAMYLCASRLGTGNTEAFFGQGTRLTVV.

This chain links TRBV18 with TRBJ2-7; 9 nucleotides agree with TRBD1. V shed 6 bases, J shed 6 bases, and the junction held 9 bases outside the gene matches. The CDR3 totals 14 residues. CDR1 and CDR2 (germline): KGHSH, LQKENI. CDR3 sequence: CASSSVGTGSEQYF. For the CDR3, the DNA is TGTGCCAGCTCTTCCGTTGGGACAGGGAGCGAGCAGTACTTC.

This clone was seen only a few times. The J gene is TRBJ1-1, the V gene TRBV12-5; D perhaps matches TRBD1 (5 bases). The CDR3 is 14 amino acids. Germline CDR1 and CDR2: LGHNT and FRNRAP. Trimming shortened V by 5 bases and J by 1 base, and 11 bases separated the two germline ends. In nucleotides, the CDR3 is TGTGCTAGTGGTAGCTGGGGGGGGAACACTGAAGCTTTCTTT. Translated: CASGSWGGNTEAFF.

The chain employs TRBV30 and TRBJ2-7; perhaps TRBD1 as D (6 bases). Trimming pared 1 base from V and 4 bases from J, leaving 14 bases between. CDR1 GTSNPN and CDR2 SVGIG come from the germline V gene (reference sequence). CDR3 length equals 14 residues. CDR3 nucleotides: TGTGCCTGGAGTGGCAGGGGTTTTTCGTACGAGCAGTACTTC. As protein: CAWSGRGFSYEQYF.

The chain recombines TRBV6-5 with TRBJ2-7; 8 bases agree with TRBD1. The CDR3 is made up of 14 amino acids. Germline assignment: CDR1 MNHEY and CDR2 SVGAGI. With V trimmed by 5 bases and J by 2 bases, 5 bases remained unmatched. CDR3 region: CASSSQGATYEQYF. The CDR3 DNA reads TGTGCCAGCAGTAGTCAGGGGGCCACCTACGAGCAGTACTTC.

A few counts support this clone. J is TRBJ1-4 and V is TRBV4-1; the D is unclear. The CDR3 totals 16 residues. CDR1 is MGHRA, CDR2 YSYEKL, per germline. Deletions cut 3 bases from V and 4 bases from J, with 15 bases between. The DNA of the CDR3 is TGCGCCAGCAGCCACTCGATGCGCAGGAATAATGAAAAACTGTTTTTT. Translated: CASSHSMRRNNEKLFF.

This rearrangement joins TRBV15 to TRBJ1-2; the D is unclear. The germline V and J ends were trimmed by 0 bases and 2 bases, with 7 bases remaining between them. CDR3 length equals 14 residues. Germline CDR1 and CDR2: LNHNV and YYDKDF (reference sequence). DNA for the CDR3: TGTGCCACCAGCAGAGATAGACAAAACTATGGCTACACCTTC. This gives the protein CATSRDRQNYGYTF.

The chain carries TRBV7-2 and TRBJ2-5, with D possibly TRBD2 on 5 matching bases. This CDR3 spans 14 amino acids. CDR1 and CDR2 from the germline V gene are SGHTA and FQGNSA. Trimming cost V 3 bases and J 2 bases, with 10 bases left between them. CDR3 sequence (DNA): TGTGCCAGCAGCTTCCAGGCGGGTCAAGAGACCCAGTACTTC. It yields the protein CASSFQAGQETQYF. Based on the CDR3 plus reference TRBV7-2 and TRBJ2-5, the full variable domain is GAGVSQSPSNKVTEKGKDVELRCDPISGHTALYWYRQSLGQGLEFLIYFQGNSAPDKSGLPSDRFSAERTGGSVSTLTIQRTQQEDSAVYLCASSFQAGQETQYFGPGTRLLVL.

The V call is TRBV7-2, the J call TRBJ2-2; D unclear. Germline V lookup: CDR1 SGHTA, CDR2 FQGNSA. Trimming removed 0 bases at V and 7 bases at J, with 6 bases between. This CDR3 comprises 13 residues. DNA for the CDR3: TGTGCCAGCAGCTTAGCGTCGGGCGGGGAGCTGTTTTTT. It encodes CASSLASGGELFF.

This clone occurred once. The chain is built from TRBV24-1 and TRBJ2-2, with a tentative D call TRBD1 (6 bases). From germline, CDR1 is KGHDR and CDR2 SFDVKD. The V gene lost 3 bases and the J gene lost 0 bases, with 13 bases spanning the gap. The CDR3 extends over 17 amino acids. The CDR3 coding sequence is TGTGCCACCAGTGATAACCAGGGGTTCGCGAACACCGGGGAGCTGTTTTTT. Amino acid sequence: CATSDNQGFANTGELFF.

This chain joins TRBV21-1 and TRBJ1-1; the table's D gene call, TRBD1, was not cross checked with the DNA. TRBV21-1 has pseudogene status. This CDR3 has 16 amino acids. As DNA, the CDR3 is TGTGCCAGCAGCAAAGGAAAGTTGACAGAGAACACTGAAGCTTTCTTT. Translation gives CASSKGKLTENTEAFF.

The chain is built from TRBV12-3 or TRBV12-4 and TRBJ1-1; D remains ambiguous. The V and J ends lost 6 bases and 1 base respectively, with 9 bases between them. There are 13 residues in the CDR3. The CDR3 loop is CASSKQRNTEAFF. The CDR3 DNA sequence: TGTGCCAGCAGCAAACAGAGGAACACTGAAGCTTTCTTT.

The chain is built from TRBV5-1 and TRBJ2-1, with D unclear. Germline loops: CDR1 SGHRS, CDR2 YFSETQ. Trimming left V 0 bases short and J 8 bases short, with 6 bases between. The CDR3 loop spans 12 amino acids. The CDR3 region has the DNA TGCGCCAGCAGCTTGGTTGGCTATGAGCAGTTCTTC. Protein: CASSLVGYEQFF.

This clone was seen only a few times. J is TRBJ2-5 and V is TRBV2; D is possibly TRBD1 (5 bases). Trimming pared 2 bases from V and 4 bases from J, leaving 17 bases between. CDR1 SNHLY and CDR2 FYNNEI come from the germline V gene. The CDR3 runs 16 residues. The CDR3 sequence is CASSEKWGGVSETQYF. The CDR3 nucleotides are TGTGCCAGCAGTGAAAAGTGGGGCGGTGTTTCAGAGACCCAGTACTTC.